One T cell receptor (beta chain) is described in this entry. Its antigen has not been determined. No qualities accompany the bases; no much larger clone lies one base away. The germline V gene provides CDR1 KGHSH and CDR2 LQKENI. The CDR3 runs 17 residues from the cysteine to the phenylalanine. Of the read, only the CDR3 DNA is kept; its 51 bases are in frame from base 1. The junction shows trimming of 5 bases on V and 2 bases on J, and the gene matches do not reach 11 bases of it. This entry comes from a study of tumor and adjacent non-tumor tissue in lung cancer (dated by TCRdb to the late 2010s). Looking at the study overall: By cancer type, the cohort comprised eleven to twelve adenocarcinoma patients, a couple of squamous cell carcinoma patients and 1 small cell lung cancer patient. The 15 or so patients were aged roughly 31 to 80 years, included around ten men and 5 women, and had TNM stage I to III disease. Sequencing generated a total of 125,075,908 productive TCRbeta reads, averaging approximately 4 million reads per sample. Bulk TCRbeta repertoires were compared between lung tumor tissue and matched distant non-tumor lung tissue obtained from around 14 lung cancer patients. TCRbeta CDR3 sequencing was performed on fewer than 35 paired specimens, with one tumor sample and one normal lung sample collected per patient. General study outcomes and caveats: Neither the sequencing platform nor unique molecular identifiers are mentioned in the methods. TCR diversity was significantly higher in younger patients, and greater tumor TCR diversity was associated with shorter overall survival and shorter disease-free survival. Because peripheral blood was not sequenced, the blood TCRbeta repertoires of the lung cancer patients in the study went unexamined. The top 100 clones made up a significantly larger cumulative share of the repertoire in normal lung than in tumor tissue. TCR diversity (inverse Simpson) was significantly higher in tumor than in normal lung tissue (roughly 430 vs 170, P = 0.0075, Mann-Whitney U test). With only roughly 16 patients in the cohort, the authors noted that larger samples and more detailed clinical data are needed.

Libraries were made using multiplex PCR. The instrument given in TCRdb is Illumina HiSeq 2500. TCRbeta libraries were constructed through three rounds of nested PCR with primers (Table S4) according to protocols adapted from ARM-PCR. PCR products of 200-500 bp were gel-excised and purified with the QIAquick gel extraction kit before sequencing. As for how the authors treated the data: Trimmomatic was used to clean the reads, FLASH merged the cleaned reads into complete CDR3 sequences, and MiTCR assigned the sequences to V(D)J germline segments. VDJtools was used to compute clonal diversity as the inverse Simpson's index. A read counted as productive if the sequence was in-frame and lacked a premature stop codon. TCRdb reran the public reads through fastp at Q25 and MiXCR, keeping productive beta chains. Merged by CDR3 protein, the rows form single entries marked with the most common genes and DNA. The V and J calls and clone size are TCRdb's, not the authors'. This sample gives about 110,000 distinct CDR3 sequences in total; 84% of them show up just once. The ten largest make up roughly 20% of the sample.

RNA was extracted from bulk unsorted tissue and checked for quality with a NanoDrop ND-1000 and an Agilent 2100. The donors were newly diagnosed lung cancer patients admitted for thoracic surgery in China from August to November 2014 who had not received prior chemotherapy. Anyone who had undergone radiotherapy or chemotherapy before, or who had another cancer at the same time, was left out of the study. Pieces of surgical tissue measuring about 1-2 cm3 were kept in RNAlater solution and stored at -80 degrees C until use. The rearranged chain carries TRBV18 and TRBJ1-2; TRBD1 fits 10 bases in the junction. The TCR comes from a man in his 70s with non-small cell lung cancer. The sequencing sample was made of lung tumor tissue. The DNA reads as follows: TGTGCCAGCTCATCTACCGGGACAGGGGTTGTGAACTATGGCTACACCTTC. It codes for CASSSTGTGVVNYGYTF.